This TCR beta chain was profiled in a study of regulatory T cells in long-lasting Graves disease. Arm-PCR of CDR3 regions and iRepertoire HTBI primers were used to build TCR beta libraries. From the multiplex PCR reads, TCRdb called clonotypes with MiXCR, one entry per CDR3 protein. This table holds under 500,000 distinct CDR3 sequences, roughly 20% found once. Time point denoted: persistent/refractory GD, antithyroid drugs over 5 years with positive TRAb. Generation of the TCR library employed RNA extracted from PBMCs. The patients were drawn from one endocrinology department in Xi'an, China. This clonotype was detected only once. Antigen unknown. Notes on the study in general: Sampling was limited to peripheral blood rather than thyroid tissue. The TCR repertoire of persistent Graves' patients was less diverse than that of newly diagnosed ones.

The TCR was taken from a female donor with Graves disease. Here the sequenced sample was peripheral blood mononuclear cells (PBMCs), taken when the disease was refractory, from a patient treated with antithyroid drugs.

The CDR3 loop is CSARPLTWYNEQFF. CDR3 in DNA: TGCAGTGCCCGTCCATTAACTTGGTACAATGAGCAGTTCTTC. This sequence joins TRBV20-1 and TRBJ2-1; no clear D gene. The CDR3 is 14 amino acids. Germline-derived CDR1 and CDR2 are DFQATT and SNEGSKA (reference sequence). Trimming took 6 bases from V and 4 from J, leaving 16 bases between them.